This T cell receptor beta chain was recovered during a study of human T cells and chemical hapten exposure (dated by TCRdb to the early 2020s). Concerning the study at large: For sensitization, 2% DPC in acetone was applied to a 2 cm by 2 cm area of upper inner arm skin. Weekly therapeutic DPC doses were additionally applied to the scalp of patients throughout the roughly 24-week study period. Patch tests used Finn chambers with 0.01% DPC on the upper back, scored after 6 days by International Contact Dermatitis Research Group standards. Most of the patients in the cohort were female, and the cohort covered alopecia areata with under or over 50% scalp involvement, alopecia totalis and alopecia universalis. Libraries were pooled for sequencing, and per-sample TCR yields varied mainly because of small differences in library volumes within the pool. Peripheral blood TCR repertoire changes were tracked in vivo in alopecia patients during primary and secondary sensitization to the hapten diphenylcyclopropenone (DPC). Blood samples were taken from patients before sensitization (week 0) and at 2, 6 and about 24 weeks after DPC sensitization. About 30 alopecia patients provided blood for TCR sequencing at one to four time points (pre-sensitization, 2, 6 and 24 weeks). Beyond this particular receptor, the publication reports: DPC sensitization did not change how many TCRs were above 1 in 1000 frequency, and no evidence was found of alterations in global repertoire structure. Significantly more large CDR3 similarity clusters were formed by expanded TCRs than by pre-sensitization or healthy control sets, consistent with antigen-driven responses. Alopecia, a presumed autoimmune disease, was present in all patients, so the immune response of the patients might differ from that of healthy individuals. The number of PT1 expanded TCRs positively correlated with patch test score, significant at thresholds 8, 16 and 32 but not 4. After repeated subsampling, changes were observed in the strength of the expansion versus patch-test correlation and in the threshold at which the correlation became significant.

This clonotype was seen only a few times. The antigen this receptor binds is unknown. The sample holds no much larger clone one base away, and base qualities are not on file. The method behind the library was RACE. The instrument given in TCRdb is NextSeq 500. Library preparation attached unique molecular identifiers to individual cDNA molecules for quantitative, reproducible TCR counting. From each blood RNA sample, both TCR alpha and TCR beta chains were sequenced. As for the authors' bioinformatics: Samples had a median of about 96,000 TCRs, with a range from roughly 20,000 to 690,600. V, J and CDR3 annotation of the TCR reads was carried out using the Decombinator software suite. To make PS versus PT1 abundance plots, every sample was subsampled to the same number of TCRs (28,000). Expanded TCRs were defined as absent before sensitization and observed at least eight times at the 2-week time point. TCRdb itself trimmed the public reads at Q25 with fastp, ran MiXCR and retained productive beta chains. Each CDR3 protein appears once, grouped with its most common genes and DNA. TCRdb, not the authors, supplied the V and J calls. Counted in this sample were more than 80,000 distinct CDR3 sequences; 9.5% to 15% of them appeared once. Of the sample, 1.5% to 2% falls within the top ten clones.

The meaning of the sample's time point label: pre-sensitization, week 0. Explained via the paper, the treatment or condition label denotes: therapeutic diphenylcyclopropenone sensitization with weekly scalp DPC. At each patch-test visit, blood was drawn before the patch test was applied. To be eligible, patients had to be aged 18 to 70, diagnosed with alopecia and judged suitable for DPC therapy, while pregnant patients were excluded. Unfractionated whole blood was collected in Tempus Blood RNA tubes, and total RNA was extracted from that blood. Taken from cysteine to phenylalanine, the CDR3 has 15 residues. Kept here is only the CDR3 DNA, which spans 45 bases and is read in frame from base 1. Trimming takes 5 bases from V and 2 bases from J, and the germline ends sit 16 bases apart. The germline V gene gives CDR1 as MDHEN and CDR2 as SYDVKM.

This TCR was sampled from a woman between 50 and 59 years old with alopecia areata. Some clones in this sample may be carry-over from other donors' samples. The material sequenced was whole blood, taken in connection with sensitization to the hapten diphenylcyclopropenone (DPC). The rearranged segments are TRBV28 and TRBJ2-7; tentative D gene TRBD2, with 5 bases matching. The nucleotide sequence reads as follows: TGTGCCAGCAGTGATCACCCGAGGGCCCCCTACGAGCAGTACTTC. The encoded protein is CASSDHPRAPYEQYF.